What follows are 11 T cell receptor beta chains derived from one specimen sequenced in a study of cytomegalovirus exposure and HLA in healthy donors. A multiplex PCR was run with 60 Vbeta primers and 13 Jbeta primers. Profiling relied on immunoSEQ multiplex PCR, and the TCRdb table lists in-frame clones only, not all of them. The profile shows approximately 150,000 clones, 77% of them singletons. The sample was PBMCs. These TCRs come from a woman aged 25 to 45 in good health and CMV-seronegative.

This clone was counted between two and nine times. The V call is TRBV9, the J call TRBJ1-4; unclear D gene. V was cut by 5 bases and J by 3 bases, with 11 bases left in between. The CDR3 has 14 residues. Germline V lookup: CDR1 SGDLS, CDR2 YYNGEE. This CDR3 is CASSLTGSNEKLFF. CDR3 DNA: TGTGCCAGCAGTCTTACGGGGTCTAATGAAAAACTGTTTTTT.

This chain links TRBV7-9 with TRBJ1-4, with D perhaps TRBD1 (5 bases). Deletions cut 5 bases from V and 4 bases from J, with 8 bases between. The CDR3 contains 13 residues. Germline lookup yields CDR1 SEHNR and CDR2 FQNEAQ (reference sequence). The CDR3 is CASSLDSNEKLFF. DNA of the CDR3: TGTGCCAGCAGCCTAGACAGTAATGAAAAACTGTTTTTT.

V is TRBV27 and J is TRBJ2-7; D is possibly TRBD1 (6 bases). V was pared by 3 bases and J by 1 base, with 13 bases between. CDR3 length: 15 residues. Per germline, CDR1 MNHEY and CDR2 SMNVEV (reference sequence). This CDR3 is CASSFAGTLSYEQYF. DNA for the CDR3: TGTGCCAGCAGTTTCGCCGGGACACTATCCTACGAGCAGTACTTC.

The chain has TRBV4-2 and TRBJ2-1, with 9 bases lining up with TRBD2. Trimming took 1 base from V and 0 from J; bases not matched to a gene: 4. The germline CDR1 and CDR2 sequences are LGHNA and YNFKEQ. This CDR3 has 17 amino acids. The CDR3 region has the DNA TGTGCCAGCAGCCAAGGACTAGCGGCCCGCTCCTACAATGAGCAGTTCTTC. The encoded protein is CASSQGLAARSYNEQFF.

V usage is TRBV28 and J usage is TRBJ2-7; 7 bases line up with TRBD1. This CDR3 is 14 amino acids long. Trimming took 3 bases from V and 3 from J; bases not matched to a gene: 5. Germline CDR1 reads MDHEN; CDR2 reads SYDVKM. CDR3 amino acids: CASSFLDRSYEQYF. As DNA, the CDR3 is TGTGCCAGCAGTTTCTTGGACAGGAGCTACGAGCAGTACTTC.

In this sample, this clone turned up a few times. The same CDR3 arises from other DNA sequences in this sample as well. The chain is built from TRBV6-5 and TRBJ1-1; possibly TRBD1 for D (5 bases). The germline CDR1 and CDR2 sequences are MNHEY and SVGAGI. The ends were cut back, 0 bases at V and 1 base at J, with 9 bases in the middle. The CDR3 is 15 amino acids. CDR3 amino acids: CASSYSGRGNTEAFF. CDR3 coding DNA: TGTGCCAGCAGTTACTCGGGGAGGGGGAACACTGAAGCTTTCTTT.

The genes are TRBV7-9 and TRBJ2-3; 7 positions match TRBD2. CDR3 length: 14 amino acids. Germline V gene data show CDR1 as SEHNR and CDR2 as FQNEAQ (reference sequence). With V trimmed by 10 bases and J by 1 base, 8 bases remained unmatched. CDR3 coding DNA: TGTGCCACAACCGCTCTAGCGGGCACAGATACGCAGTATTTT. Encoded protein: CATTALAGTDTQYF.

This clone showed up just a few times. The CDR3 nucleotides are TGTGCCAGCTACAGCGGGGGCTCTGGGGCCAACGTCCTGACTTTC. This gives the protein CASYSGGSGANVLTF. V usage is TRBV5-4 and J usage is TRBJ2-6, with 8 bases that match TRBD2. J lost 0 bases, V lost 7 bases, and 3 bases had no gene match. The CDR3 consists of 15 residues. The germline V gene encodes CDR1 SGHNT and CDR2 YYREEE (reference sequence).

The CDR3 here is CASSPTAGWPEAFF. The DNA of the CDR3 is TGTGCCAGCTCCCCCACGGCAGGGTGGCCTGAAGCTTTCTTT. This sequence joins TRBV18 and TRBJ1-1; a weak D match, TRBD1 (5 bases). The germline V and J ends were trimmed by 6 bases and 6 bases, with 17 bases remaining between them. The CDR3 sequence is 14 residues long. Germline values: CDR1 KGHSH, CDR2 LQKENI.

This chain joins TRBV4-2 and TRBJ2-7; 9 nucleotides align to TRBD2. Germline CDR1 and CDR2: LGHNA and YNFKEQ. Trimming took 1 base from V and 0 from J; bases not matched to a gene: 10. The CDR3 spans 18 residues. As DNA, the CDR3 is TGTGCCAGCAGCCAAGTCACTTTGGCGGGAGGGAACTCCTACGAGCAGTACTTC. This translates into CASSQVTLAGGNSYEQYF.

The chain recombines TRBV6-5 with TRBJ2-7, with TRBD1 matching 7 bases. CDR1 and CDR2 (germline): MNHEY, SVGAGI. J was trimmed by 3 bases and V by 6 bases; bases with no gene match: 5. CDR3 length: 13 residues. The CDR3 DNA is TGTGCCAGCAGCGGGACAGCCTTCTACGAGCAGTACTTC. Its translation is CASSGTAFYEQYF.